This TCR beta chain was obtained from a study of Graves' ophthalmopathy and Graves' hyperthyroidism. The CDR3 runs 15 residues. V shed 4 bases and J 3 bases; nucleotides not matched to a gene: 9. CDR1 is LGHDT and CDR2 is YNNKEL in the germline V gene (reference sequence). For repertoire sequencing, the TCR beta CDR3 regions were amplified from RNA transcripts. Second-round multiplex PCR followed a first-round RT-PCR using HTBI primers. TCRdb used MiXCR to reprocess the multiplex PCR reads, holding one entry per CDR3 protein. The data contain some 750,000 distinct CDR3 sequences, roughly 40% of them singletons.

The TCR originated in an adult man with Graves' ophthalmopathy. This sequence joins TRBV3-1 and TRBJ2-7; 7 bases match TRBD2. Material for sequencing was peripheral blood. The CDR3 DNA sequence: TGTGCCAGCAGCCGCGACGGGGGGACCGACTACGAGCAGTACTTC. It codes for CASSRDGGTDYEQYF.